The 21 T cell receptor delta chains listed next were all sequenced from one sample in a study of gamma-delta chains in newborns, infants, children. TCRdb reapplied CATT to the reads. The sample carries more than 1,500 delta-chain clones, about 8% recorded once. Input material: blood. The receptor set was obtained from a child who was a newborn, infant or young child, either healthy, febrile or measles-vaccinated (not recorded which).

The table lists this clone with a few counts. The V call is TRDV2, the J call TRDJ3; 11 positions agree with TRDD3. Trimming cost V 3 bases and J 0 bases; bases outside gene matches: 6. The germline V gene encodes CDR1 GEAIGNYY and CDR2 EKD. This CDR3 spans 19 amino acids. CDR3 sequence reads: CACDPLLGDSSWDTRQMFF. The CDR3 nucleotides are TGTGCCTGTGACCCATTACTGGGGGATAGCTCCTGGGACACCCGACAGATGTTTTTC.

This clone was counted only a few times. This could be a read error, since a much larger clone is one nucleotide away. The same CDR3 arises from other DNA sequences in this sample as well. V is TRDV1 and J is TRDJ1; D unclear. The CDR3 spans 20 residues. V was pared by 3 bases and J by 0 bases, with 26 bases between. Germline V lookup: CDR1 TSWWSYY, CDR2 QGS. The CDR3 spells CALGELRRGGTLLYTDKLIF. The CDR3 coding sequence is TGTGCTCTTGGGGAGCTAAGACGGGGCGGTACCCTTTTGTACACCGATAAACTCATCTTT.

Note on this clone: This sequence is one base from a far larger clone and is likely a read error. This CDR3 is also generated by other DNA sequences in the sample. DNA of the CDR3: TGTGCCTGTGACTCGCTACTGGGGGATGCCTCCTGGGACACCCGACAGATGTTCTTC. Its translation: CACDSLLGDASWDTRQMFF. The chain employs TRDV2 and TRDJ3, with TRDD3 matching 10 bases. Germline CDR1 is GEAIGNYY and CDR2 is EKD. The CDR3 length is 19 residues.

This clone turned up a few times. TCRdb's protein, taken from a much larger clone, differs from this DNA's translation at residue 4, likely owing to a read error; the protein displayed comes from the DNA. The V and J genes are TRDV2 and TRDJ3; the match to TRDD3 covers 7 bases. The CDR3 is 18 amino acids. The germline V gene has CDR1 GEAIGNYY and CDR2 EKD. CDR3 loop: CACGTLGGSSWDTRQMFF. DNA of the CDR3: TGTGCCTGTGGCACCCTGGGGGGTAGCTCCTGGGACACCCGACAGATGTTTTTC.

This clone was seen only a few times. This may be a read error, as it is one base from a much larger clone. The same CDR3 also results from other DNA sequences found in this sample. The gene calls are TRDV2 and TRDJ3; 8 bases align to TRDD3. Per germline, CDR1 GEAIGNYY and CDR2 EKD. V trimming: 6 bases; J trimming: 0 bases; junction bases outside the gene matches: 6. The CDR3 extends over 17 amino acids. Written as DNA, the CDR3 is TGTGCCTGTCCGGCAGGGGGATACTCCTGGGACACCCGACAGATGTTTTTC. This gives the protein CACPAGGYSWDTRQMFF.

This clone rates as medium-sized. The CDR3 is CACDTPAYSWDTRQMFF. For the CDR3, the DNA is TGTGCCTGTGACACCCCTGCCTACTCCTGGGACACCCGACAGATGTTTTTC. This chain joins TRDV2 and TRDJ3; D not resolved. Germline CDR1 and CDR2: GEAIGNYY and EKD. Trimming pared 0 bases from V and 0 bases from J, leaving 8 bases between. The CDR3 is 17 amino acids.

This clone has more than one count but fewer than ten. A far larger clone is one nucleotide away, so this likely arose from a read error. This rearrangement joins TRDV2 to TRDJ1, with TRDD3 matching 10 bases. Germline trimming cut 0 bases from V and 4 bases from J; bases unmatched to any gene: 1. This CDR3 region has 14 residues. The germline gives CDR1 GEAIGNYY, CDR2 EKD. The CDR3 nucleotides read TGTGCCTGTGACACCCGGGGGATACGCGATAAACTCATCTTT. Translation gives CACDTRGIRDKLIF.

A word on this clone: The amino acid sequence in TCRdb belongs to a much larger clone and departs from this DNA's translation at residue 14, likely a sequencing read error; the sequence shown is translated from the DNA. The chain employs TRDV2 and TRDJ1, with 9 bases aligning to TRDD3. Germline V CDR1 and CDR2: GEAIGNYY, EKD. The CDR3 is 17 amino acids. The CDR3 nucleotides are TGTGCCTGTGACACCGTTGCTGGGGGATCCCACACCGATACACTCATCTTT. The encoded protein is CACDTVAGGSHTDTLIF.

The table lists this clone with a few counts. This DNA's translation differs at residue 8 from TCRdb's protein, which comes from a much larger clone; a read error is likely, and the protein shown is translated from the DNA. This CDR3 is CACEKLGGPRAWDTRQMFF. The CDR3 bases are TGTGCCTGTGAGAAACTGGGGGGTCCCCGCGCCTGGGACACCCGACAGATGTTTTTC. The rearrangement links TRDV2 to TRDJ3; 8 nucleotides match TRDD3. This CDR3 comprises 19 residues. V shed 4 bases, J shed 2 bases, and the junction held 12 bases outside the gene matches. From germline, CDR1 is GEAIGNYY and CDR2 EKD.

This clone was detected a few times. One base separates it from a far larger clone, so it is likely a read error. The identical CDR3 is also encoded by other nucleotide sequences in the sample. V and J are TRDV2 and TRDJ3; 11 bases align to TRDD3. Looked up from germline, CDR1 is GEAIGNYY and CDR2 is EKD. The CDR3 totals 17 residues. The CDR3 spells CACDTLGDTWDTRQMFF. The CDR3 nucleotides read TGTGCCTGTGACACCCTGGGGGATACCTGGGATACCCGACAGATGTTTTTC.

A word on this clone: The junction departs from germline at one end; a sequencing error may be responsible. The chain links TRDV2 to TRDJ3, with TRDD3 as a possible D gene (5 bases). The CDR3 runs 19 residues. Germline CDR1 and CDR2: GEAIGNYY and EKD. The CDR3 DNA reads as TGTGCCTGTGACACGCTGAGGGTGAAGGGCTCCTGGGACACCCGGCAGATGTTTTTC. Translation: CACDTLRVKGSWDTRQMFF.

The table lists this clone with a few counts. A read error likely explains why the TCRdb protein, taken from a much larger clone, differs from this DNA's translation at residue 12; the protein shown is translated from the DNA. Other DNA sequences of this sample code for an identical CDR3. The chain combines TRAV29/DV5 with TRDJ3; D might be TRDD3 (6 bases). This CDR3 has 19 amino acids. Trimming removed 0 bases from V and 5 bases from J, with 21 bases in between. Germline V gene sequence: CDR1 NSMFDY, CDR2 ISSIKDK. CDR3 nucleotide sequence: TGTGCAGCAAGCGCGTATAGTGGGGGCCTTGCCAGGGACACCCGACAGATGTTTTTC. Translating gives CAASAYSGGLARDTRQMFF.

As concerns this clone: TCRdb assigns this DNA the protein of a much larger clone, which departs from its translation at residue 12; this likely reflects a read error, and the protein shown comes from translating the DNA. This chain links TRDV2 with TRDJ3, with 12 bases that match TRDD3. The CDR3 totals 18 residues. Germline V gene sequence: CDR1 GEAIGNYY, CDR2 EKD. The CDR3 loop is CACDPATGGYWGTRQMFF. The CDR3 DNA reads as TGTGCCTGTGACCCTGCTACTGGGGGATACTGGGGCACCCGACAGATGTTTTTC.

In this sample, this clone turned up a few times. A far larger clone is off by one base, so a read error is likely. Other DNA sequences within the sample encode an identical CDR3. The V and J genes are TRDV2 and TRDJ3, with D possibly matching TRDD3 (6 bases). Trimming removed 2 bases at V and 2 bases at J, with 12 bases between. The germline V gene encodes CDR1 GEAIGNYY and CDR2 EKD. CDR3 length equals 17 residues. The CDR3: CACDILGDTWDTRQMFF. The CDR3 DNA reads TGTGCCTGTGACATACTGGGAGATACCTGGGACACCCGACAGATGTTTTTC.

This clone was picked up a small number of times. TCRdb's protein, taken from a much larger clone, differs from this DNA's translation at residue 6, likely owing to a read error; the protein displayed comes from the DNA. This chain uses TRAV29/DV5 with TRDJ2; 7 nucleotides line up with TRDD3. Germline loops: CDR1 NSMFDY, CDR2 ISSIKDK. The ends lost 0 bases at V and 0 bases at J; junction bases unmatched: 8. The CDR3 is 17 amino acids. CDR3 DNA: TGTGCAGCAAGCGTGCGGTGGGGGAGAGCTTTGACAGCACAACTCTTCTTT. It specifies CAASVRWGRALTAQLFF.

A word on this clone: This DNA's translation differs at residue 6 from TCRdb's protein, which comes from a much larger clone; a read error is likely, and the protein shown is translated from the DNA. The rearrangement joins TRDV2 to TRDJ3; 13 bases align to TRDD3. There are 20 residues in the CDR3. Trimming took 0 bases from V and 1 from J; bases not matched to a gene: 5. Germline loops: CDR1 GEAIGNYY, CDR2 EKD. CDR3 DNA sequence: TGTGCCTGTGACACCGAAACTGGGGGATACGCTTCCTGGGACACCCGACAGATGTTTTTC. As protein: CACDTETGGYASWDTRQMFF.

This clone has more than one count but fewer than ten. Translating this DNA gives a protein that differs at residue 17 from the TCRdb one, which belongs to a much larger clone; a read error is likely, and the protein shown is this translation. The DNA of the CDR3 is TGTGCCTGTGACAAATACTGGGGGATGAGCTCCTGGGACACCCGACAGGTGTTTTTC. Amino acids: CACDKYWGMSSWDTRQVFF. The rearrangement uses TRDV2 and TRDJ3, with TRDD3 matching 10 bases. The CDR3 spans 19 residues. Germline V gene lookup returns CDR1 GEAIGNYY and CDR2 EKD.

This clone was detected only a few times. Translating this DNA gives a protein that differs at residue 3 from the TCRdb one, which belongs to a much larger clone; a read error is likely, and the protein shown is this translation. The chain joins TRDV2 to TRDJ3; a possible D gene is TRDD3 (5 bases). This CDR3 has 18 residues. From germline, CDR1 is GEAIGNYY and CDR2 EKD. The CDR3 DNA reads TGTGCCCGTGACACCGCGGGGGTGAGCTCCTGGGACACCCGACAGATGTTTTTC. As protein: CARDTAGVSSWDTRQMFF.

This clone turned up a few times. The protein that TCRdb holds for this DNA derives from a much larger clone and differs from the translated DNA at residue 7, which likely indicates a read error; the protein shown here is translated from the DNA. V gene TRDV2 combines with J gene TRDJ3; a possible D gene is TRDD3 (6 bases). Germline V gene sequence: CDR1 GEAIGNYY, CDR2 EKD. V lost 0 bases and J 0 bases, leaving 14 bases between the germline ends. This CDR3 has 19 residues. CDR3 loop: CACDTKSTGSSWDTRQMFF. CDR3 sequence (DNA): TGTGCCTGTGACACCAAGAGTACTGGGTCCTCCTGGGACACCCGACAGATGTTTTTC.

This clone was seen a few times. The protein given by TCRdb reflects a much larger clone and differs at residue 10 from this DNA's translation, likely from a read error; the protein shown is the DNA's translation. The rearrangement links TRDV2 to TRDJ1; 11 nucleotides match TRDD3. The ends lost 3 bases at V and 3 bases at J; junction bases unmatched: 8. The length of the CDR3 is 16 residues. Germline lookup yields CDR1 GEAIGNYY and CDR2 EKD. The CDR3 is CACDCRWGILADKLIF. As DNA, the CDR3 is TGTGCCTGTGACTGCCGCTGGGGGATACTAGCCGATAAACTCATCTTT.

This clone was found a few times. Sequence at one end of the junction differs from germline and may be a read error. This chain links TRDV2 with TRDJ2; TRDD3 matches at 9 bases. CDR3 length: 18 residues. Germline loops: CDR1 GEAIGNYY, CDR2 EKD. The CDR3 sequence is CACDPLGDGMSLTSQLFF. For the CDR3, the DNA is TGTGCCTGTGACCCTCTGGGGGATGGGATGTCTTTGACATCACAACTCTTCTTT.